Listed below are T cell receptor beta chains from one sample, sequenced in a study of response to subunit inactivated influenza vaccine. MiXCR was run by TCRdb on the RT-PCR reads, yielding one entry per CDR3 protein. The sample yields 500,000 to 600,000 distinct CDR3 sequences, 12% seen once. The sample here was PBMCs from blood, taken on the day of vaccination. These receptors were collected from a man in his forties or fifties who received an inactivated influenza vaccine. CDR3s include the opening cysteine and the closing phenylalanine or tryptophan.

V,J,CDR3
TRBV7-9,TRBJ2-5,CASSLAGWTAQETQYF
TRBV2,TRBJ2-2,CATLAGGLPGELFF
TRBV11-2,TRBJ2-7,CASRGLGDYEQYF
TRBV15,TRBJ2-1,CATSSPTGGRRPRLF
TRBV5-1,TRBJ1-2,CASSFRALPTNYGYTF
TRBV29-1,TRBJ1-1,CSVEVSLGSTEAFF
TRBV2,TRBJ2-1,CASTPARRYSYNEQFF
TRBV27,TRBJ1-1,CASSLSQKAFF
TRBV3-1,TRBJ2-7,CASSHGAYEQYF
TRBV6-2/TRBV6-3,TRBJ1-5,CATDTPPEPQHF
TRBV12-3/TRBV12-4,TRBJ1-1,CASNRDSTANTEAFF
TRBV6-5,TRBJ1-3,CASSYGTVGNTIYF
TRBV4-2,TRBJ2-1,CASSQDTWREGRDEQFF
TRBV6-5,TRBJ2-7,CASSYGTGAYEQYF
TRBV5-1,TRBJ1-2,CASSLDSANYGYSF
TRBV6-2/TRBV6-3,TRBJ2-2,CASSYSRTGGPGELFF
TRBV7-2,TRBJ2-7,CASSLLGTPVEQYF
TRBV7-3,TRBJ1-1,CASSLSPLDPTPALF
TRBV15,TRBJ2-7,CATSRYGGSGAYEQYF
TRBV6-1,TRBJ2-2,CASSERKTGELFF
TRBV6-1,TRBJ1-1,CASSTRQGRGSEAFF
TRBV28,TRBJ1-2,CASSLGEALYGYTF
TRBV20-1,TRBJ2-1,CSVSRGEDEQFF
TRBV5-1,TRBJ2-2,CASTGGETGELFF
TRBV20-1,TRBJ1-5,CSARETGGSNQPQHF
TRBV4-2,TRBJ2-2,CASSQPTGGNTGELFF
TRBV24-1,TRBJ2-5,CATSDSLGAFQETQYF
TRBV11-2,TRBJ2-1,CASSQRVKGGWYWNEQFF
TRBV4-2,TRBJ2-1,CASSQVADGGPALYNEQFF
TRBV6-5,TRBJ2-7,CASSYSRQNYEQYF
TRBV20-1,TRBJ1-1,CSARDGQVGKAFF
TRBV11-3,TRBJ2-1,CASSLDGGDEQFF
TRBV5-1,TRBJ2-3,CASSRDSHSTDTQYF
TRBV12-3/TRBV12-4,TRBJ1-6,CASSRSSGVNSPLHF
TRBV4-3,TRBJ2-3,CASSRGNTDTQYF
TRBV20-1,TRBJ1-2,CSARDAQGLSYTF
TRBV5-1,TRBJ2-7,CASSSGTGQDEQYF
TRBV11-2,TRBJ2-1,CASSLISGRRTYNEQFF
TRBV28,TRBJ1-3,CASSLNGGNTIYF
TRBV9,TRBJ2-5,CASSVSQQETQYF
TRBV7-2,TRBJ1-1,CASSSTPGGKAFF
TRBV9,TRBJ2-1,CASSEGGASGSTNEQFF
TRBV2,TRBJ1-3,CASSDTIGNTIYF
TRBV6-2/TRBV6-3,TRBJ2-4,CASSYGGVLAKNIQYF
TRBV6-1,TRBJ2-5,CASSEGTSGMSPQETQYF
TRBV12-3/TRBV12-4,TRBJ1-4,CASSLQGASEKLFF
TRBV5-1,TRBJ2-7,CASSLELAGGQYEQYF
TRBV6-9,TRBJ1-5,CASSSRANQPQHF